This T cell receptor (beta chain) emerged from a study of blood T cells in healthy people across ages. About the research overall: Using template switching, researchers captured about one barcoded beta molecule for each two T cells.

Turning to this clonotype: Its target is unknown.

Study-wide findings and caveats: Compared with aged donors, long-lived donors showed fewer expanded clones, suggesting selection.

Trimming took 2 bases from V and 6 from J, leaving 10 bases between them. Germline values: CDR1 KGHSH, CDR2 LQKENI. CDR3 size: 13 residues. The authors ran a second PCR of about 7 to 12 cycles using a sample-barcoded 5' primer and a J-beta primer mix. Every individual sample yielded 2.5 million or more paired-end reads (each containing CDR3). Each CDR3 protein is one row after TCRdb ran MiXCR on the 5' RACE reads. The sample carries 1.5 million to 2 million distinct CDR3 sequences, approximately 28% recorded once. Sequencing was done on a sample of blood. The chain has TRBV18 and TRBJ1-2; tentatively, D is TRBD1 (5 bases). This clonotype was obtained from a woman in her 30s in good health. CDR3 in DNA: TGTGCCAGCTCACCAGCCAACAGGAATGGCTACACCTTC. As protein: CASSPANRNGYTF. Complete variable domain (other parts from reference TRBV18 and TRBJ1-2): NAGVMQNPRHLVRRRGQEARLRCSPMKGHSHVYWYRQLPEEGLKFMVYLQKENIIDESGMPKERFSAEFPKEGPSILRIQQVVRGDSAAYFCASSPANRNGYTFGSGTRLTVV.